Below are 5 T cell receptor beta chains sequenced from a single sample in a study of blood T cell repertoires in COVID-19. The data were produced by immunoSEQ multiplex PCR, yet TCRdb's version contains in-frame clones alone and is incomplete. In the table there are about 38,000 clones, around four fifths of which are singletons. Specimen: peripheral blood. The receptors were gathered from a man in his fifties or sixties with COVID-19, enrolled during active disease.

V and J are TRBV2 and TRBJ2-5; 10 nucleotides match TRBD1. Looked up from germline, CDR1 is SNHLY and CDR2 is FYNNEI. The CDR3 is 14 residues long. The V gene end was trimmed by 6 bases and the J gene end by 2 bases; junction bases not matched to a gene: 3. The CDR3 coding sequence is TGTGCCAGCAGCCTGGACAGGGGGCAAGAGACCCAGTACTTC. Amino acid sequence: CASSLDRGQETQYF.

CDR3 DNA: TGTGCCAGCAGCGTCCTTGACGGGAATGAAAAACTGTTTTTT. Translation: CASSVLDGNEKLFF. The chain joins TRBV9 to TRBJ1-4; D is uncertain. The CDR3 consists of 14 residues. V shed 2 bases and J shed 5 bases, with 10 bases lying between them. CDR1 and CDR2 (germline): SGDLS, YYNGEE. The entire variable domain, with the rest obtained from reference TRBV9 and TRBJ1-4, is as follows: DSGVTQTPKHLITATGQRVTLRCSPRSGDLSVYWYQQSLDQGLQFLIQYYNGEERAKGNILERFSAQQFPDLHSELNLSSLELGDSALYFCASSVLDGNEKLFFGSGTQLSVL.

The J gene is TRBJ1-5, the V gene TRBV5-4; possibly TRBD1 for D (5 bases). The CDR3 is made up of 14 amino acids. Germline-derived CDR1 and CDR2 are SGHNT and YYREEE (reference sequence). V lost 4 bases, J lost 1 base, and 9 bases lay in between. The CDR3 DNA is TGTGCCAGCAGCGGGGCGGGGAGCAATCAGCCCCAGCATTTT. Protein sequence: CASSGAGSNQPQHF.

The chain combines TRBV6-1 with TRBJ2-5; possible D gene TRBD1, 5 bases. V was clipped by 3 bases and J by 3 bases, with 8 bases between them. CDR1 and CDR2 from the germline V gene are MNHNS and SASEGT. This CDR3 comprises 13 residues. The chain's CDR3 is CASSEWGKETQYF. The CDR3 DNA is TGTGCCAGCAGTGAGTGGGGCAAAGAGACCCAGTACTTC.

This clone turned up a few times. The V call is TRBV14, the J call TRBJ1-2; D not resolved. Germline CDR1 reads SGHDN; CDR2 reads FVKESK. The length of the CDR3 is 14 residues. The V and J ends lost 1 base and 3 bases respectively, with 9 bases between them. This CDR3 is CASSQVGGYYGYTF. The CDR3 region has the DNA TGTGCCAGCAGCCAAGTTGGAGGGTACTATGGCTACACCTTC. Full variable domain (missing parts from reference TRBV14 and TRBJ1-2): EAGVTQFPSHSVIEKGQTVTLRCDPISGHDNLYWYRRVMGKEIKFLLHFVKESKQDESGMPNNRFLAERTGGTYSTLKVQPAELEDSGVYFCASSQVGGYYGYTFGSGTRLTVV.